The sequence of this T cell receptor beta chain was determined in a study of T cell responses to AZD1222 COVID-19 vaccine. Study findings and constraints: Regions 160-218 and 743-854 dominated among vaccine-associated CD4 TCRs spanning spike.

Second-dose intervals of approximately 4 or approximately 12 weeks were pooled. In this sample, this clone turned up once. The antigen is unknown. V lost 4 bases and J 10 bases, leaving 14 bases between the germline ends. The CDR3 runs to 13 residues. In germline, CDR1 is SGHDT, CDR2 YYEEEE. Only in-frame clones appear in the TCRdb table, and some are missing; sequencing was by immunoSEQ multiplex PCR. The sample consists of around 150,000 clones, about 92% of them appearing once. The TCR was taken from an adult who received the AZD1222 COVID-19 vaccine. The sample was peripheral blood, taken 28 days after the second AZD1222 dose. The V gene is TRBV5-6, the J gene TRBJ1-4; tentative D call: TRBD1 (5 bases). DNA for the CDR3: TGTGCCAGCAGCAGGGGCCTGGACGGAAAACTGTTTTTT. Translation: CASSRGLDGKLFF.